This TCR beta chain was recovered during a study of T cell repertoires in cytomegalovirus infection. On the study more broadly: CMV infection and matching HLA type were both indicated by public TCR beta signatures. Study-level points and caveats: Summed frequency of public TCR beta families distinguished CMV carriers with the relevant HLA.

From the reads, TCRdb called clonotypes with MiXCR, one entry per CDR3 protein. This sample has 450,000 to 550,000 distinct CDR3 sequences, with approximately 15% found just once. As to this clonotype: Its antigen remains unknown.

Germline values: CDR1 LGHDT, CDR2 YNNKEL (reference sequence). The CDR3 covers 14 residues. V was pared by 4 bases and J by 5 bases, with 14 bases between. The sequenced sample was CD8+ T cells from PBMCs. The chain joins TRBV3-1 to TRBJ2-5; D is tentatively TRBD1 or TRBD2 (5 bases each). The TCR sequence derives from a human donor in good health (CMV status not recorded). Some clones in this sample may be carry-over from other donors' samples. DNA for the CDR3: TGTGCCAGCAGCCCTCGGGGCCCCCAGGAGACCCAGTACTTC. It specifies CASSPRGPQETQYF.